This T cell receptor beta chain was observed in a study of CD8 T cells in Susac syndrome. Study-wide results and caveats: The number of individuals included in the study's TCR sequencing and HLA analysis was acknowledged as relatively small.

cDNA came from around 0.5 to 1 ug RNA primed by random hexamers. Amplification of the TCR beta CDR3 was carried out by immunoSEQ multiplex PCR, which spanned a total of 54 Vbeta and 13 Jbeta segments. TCRdb reprocessed the immunoSEQ multiplex PCR reads with MiXCR, giving one entry per CDR3 protein. The data hold approximately 140,000 distinct CDR3 sequences, with approximately 95% observed a single time. Those who served as multiple sclerosis controls were treatment-naive patients with stable or active relapsing-remitting disease. TEMRA cells were FACS-enriched, unlike CD8+ and CD4+ T cells, which were negatively isolated. A note on this clonotype: Its antigen is undetermined.

This CDR3 comprises 14 residues. V was pared by 1 base and J by 4 bases, with 9 bases between. The V gene's germline CDR1 is SGDLS and CDR2 YYNGEE. Sample: CD4+ T cells from PBMCs. This receptor was identified in a human donor with multiple sclerosis. The chain links TRBV9 to TRBJ1-3, with D unresolved. DNA of the CDR3: TGTGCCAGCAGCGTACGGGGAGAAGGAAACACCATATATTTT. Its translation: CASSVRGEGNTIYF.